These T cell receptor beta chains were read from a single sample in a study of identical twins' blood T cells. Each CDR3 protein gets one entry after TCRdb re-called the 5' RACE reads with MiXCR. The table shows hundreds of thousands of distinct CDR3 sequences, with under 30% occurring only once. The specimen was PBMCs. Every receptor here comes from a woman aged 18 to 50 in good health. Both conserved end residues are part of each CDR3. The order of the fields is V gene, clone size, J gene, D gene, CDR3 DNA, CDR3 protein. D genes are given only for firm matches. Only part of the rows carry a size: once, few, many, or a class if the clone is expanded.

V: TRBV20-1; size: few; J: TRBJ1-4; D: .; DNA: TGCAGTGCTAGAGGCCCAATAAGACAAGCAACTAATGAAAAACTGTTTTTT; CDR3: CSARGPIRQATNEKLFF
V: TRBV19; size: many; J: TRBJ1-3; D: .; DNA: TGTGCCAGTAGAGTCCCCGGAAACACCATATATTTT; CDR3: CASRVPGNTIYF
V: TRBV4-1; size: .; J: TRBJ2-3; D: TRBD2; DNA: TGCGCCAGCAGCGTCCGACTAGCGGAGGATACGCAGTATTTT; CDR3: CASSVRLAEDTQYF
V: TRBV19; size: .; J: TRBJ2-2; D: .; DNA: TGTGCCAGTAGTCGGCAGACTCAGAACACCGGGGAGCTGTTTTTT; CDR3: CASSRQTQNTGELFF
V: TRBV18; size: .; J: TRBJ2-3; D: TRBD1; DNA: TGTGCCAGCTCACCGATTGGACAGGTAGATACGCAGTATTTT; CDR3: CASSPIGQVDTQYF
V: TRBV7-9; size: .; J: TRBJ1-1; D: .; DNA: TGTACCAGCAGCTTACGAAGTCCGGCCCGGAGAGCTTTCTTT; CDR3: CTSSLRSPARRAFF
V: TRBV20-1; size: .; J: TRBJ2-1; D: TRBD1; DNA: TGCAGTGCTAGAGACTCCGGGACAGGGGAGGGGGATGAGCAGCTCTTC; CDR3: CSARDSGTGEGDEQLF
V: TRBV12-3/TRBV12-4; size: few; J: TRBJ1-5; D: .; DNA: TGTGCCAGCAGTTTATTCAGCCTGCGTTTACAGCCCCAGCATTTT; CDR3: CASSLFSLRLQPQHF
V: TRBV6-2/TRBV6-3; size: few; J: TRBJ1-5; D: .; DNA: TGTGCCAGCAAACGGGACGGCTATAGCAATCAGCCCCAGCATTTT; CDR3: CASKRDGYSNQPQHF
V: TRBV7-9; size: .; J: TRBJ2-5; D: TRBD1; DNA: TGTGCCAGCAGCTTATGGACAGGGAAGGAGACCCAGTACTTC; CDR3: CASSLWTGKETQYF
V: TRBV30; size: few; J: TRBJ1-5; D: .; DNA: TGTGCCTGGAGTGTACAGGGAAGGCGGGCCCAGCATTTT; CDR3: CAWSVQGRRAQHF
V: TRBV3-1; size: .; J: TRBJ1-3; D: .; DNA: TGTGCCAGCAGCCGACAGATGGGAAACACCATATATTTT; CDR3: CASSRQMGNTIYF
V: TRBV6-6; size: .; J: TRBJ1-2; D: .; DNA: TGTGCCACCTGGAGGGGGACGCTAAGCTACACCTTC; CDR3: CATWRGTLSYTF
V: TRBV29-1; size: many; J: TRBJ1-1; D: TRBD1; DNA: TGCAGCGTGGAGGGTAGGGACAGGGCGACTGAAGCTTTCTTT; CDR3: CSVEGRDRATEAFF
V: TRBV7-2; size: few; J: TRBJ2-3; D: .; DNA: TGTGCCAGCAGTCGAGGGGGAAAAGATACGCAGTATTTT; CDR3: CASSRGGKDTQYF
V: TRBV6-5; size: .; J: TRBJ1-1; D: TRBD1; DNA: TGTGCCGCAAGGACAGGGCTCACTGAAGCTTTCTTT; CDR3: CAARTGLTEAFF
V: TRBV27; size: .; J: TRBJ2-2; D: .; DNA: TGTGCCAGCAGCCCCTCTTACACCGTGGAGCTGTTTTTT; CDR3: CASSPSYTVELFF
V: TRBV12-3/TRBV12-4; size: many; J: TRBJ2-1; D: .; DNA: .; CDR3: CASSSSGLNEQFF
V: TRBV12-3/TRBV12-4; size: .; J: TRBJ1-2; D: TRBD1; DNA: TGTGCCAGCACTCAACAGGGGTATCACACCTTC; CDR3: CASTQQGYHTF
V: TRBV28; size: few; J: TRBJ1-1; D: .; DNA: TGTGCCAGCAGTTTCGGATGGATGGGGGGGAAGGCTTTCTTT; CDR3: CASSFGWMGGKAFF
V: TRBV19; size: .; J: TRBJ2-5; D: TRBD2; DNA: TGTGCCAGTAGTATGGTAGCGGGAGCACAAGAGACCCAGTACTTC; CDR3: CASSMVAGAQETQYF
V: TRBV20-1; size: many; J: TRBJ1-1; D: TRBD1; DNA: TGCAGTGCTAGAGGGATTCGACAGGGACACACTGAAGCTTTCTTT; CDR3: CSARGIRQGHTEAFF
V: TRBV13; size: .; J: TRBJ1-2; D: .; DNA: TGTGCCAGCAGCTTATTCTCGGACAGAAACTATGGCTACACCTTC; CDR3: CASSLFSDRNYGYTF
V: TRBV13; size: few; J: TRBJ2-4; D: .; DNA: TGTGCCAGCAGTAGGGGCGACACCTTAGCCAAAAACATTCAGTACTTC; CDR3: CASSRGDTLAKNIQYF
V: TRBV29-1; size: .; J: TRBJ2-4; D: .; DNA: TGCAGCGCCAGGACACGGAGGGCCAAAAACATTCAGTACTTC; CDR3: CSARTRRAKNIQYF
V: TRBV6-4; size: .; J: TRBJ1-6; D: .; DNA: TGTGCCAGCAGTGACGATCTAACCGGGAATTCACCCCTCCACTTT; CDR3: CASSDDLTGNSPLHF
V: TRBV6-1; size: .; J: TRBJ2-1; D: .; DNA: TGTGCCAGCACCTTGGACAATGAGCAGTTATTC; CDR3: CASTLDNEQLF
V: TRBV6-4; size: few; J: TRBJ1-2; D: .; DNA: TGTGCCAGCAGTGAAATTAAAGGAGCTAACTATGGCTACACCTTC; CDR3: CASSEIKGANYGYTF
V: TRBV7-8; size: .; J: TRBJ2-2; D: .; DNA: TGTGCCAGCAGGCTCAGGACAGTCCTCACCGGGAAGCTGTTTTTT; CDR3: CASRLRTVLTGKLFF
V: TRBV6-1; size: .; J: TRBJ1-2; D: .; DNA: TGTGCCAGCATATCAACAGGGACCTATGGCTACACCTTC; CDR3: CASISTGTYGYTF
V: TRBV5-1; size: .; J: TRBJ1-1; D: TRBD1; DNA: TGCGCCAGCAGCTTTACGGGACAGGGGGCCACTGAAGCTTTCTTT; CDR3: CASSFTGQGATEAFF
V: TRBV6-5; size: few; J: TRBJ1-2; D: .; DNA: TGTGCCAGCACCCCTCACGTTACCCAATATGGCTACACCTTC; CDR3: CASTPHVTQYGYTF
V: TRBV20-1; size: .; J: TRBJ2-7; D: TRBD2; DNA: TGCAGTGCTCTAGCGGGAGGGCTCTACGAGCAGTACTTC; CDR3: CSALAGGLYEQYF
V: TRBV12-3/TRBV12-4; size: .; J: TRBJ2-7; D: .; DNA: TGTGCCAGCAGTTTGGCCAGGGGAGGATACGAGCAGTACTTC; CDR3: CASSLARGGYEQYF
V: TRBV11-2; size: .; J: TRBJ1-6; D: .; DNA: TGTGCCAGCAGCTTAAGGGGTAGAGGGAGGAGCTCCTATAATTCACCCCTCCACTTT; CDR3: CASSLRGRGRSSYNSPLHF
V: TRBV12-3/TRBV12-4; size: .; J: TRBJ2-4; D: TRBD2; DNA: TGTGCCAGCAGTTACAAGGCCGGGGGGACCAAAAACATTCAGTACTTC; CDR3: CASSYKAGGTKNIQYF
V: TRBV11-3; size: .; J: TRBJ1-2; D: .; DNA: TGTGCCAGCAGCTTGACAGAGCTCTATGGCTACACCTTC; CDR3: CASSLTELYGYTF
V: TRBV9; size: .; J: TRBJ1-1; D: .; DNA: TGTGCCAGCAGCCCTTTGGGCACTGGAGCTTTCTTT; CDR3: CASSPLGTGAFF
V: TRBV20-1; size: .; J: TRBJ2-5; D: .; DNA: TGCAGTGCTAGGGACAGTAGGCAAGAGACCCAGTACTTC; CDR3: CSARDSRQETQYF
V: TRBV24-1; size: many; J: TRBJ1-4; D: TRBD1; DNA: TGTGCCACAGAGACGGACAGGGGGTGTGAAAAACTGTTTTTT; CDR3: CATETDRGCEKLFF
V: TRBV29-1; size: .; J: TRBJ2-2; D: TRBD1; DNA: TGCAGCGTTGAAGGAGACAGGGGTTCCGGGGAGCTGTTTTTT; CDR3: CSVEGDRGSGELFF
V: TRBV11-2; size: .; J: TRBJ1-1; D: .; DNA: TGTGCCAGCAGCTTAGCGGGGGATGACACTGAAGCTTTCTTT; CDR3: CASSLAGDDTEAFF
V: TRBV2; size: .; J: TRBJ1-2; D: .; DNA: TGTGCCAGCGCGGCGGTCTATGGCTACACCTTC; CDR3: CASAAVYGYTF
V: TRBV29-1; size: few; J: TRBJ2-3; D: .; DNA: TGCAGCGTCCAAGGAGGGACAGGCACAGATACGCAGTATTTT; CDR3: CSVQGGTGTDTQYF
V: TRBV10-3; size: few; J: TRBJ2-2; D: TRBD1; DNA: TGTGCCATCACACCAACCGGGACAGGGGGCGTCGGGGAGCTGTTTTTT; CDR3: CAITPTGTGGVGELFF
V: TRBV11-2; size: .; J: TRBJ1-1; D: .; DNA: TGTGCCAGCAGCTTAGATCCTCTGGGAACTGAAGCTTTCTTT; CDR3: CASSLDPLGTEAFF
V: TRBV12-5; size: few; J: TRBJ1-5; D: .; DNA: TGTGCTAGTGGTTTTATCAGTGGCGGGGGGCATCAGCCCCAGCATTTT; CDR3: CASGFISGGGHQPQHF
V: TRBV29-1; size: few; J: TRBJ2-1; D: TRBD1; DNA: TGCAGCGTCCAGGACAGGGAAGCCTACAATGAGCAGTTCTTC; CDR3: CSVQDREAYNEQFF
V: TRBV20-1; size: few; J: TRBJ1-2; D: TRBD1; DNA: TGCAGTGCAACCATTGACAGGGGAGGGTCTGGCTACACCTTC; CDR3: CSATIDRGGSGYTF
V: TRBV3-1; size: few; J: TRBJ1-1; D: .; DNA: TGTGCCAGCAGCCAAGCCTCGGTCGGGGCTTTCTTT; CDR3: CASSQASVGAFF
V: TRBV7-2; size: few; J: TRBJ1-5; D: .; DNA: TGTGCCAGCAGCTTAGTCGGGGGGAGAACGAGCAATCAGCCCCAGCATTTT; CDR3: CASSLVGGRTSNQPQHF
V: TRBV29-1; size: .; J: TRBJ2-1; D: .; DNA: TGCAGCGGGGGCCGCGGCAATGTGCAGTTCTTC; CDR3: CSGGRGNVQFF
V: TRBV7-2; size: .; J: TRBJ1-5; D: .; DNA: TGTGCCAGCAGCTTAGTTTCCAGGAGCAATCAGCCCCAGCATTTT; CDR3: CASSLVSRSNQPQHF
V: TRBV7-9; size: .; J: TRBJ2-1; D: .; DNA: TGTGCCAGCAGCTTGAGGTCCGGGGGTGAGCAGTTCTTC; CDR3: CASSLRSGGEQFF